This T cell receptor beta chain stems from a study of T cell responses to AZD1222 COVID-19 vaccine. Study findings and constraints: Dominant at 160-218 and 743-854, vaccine-associated CD4 TCRs also spanned spike.

V gave up 0 bases and J gave up 2 bases, with 10 bases separating them. In germline, CDR1 is KGHSH, CDR2 LQKENI. The CDR3 is made up of 15 amino acids. The assay was immunoSEQ multiplex PCR, and TCRdb's table has in-frame clones only and misses some. In the table there are 65,000 to 95,000 clones, about 91% of which are singletons. About this clone: Its antigen remains unidentified.

The chain links TRBV18 to TRBJ2-5; no firm D call. Sample: peripheral blood, taken on day 0 of MenACWY control vaccination. The clonotype comes from an adult in good health. In DNA form, the CDR3 reads TGTGCCAGCTCACCACCCATGCCCGGGCAAGAGACCCAGTACTTC. It yields the protein CASSPPMPGQETQYF.